This T cell receptor (beta chain) came from a study of T cells in Graves' hyperthyroidism and ophthalmopathy. Study findings and constraints: The model made its ophthalmopathy prediction, and onset followed a median approximately six months later. Separation of ophthalmopathy from stable hyperthyroidism was achieved by a 13 V-J model. The majority of expanded thyroid clonotypes above 0.001 also appeared in blood.

Only one count was recorded for this clonotype. Its specificity is unknown. Germline values: CDR1 GTSNPN, CDR2 SVGIG (reference sequence). The length of the CDR3 is 12 residues. Deletions cut 2 bases from V and 5 bases from J, with 9 bases between. Researchers amplified the TCR beta CDR3 regions from RNA transcripts. Using the HTBI primer set, a first-round RT-PCR was run on the TCR CDR3. TCRdb analysed the multiplex PCR reads with MiXCR anew, one entry per CDR3 protein. The sample contains about 840,000 distinct CDR3 sequences, 35% to 45% of which appear only once. Participants, patients aged 18 to 65, had newly diagnosed hyperthyroidism with a duration under 2 months.

Sequenced sample: blood. The genes are TRBV30 and TRBJ2-5; TRBD2 is a possible D gene (5 bases). The receptor was derived from a man aged 18 to 29 with Graves' hyperthyroidism. The CDR3 DNA follows: TGTGCCTGGAGTTTGGGCGGGGAGACCCAGTACTTC. Translating it yields CAWSLGGETQYF.